One TCR beta chain is described in this entry. Its target antigen remains unknown. No base quality values were provided; no much bigger clone lies one nucleotide off. This sample is part of a study of shared clonotypes between healthy human individuals (TCRdb year 2020). Looking at the study overall: Two women and a few men aged 18 to 49 years were included in the cohort. Per donor, three plates each were used for CD4 naive and CD4 memory, two for CD8 naive, and one for CD8 memory. Blood TCR repertoires of about five healthy adults were deeply sequenced to estimate repertoire size and the extent of clonotype sharing between individuals. Different laboratories and diverse techniques were used to prepare libraries and sequence TCR repertoires, to increase sequencing depth and limit assay-specific biases. Between about 0.94 and 8.9 billion PBMCs per donor were obtained by leukapheresis.

V loses 3 bases of germline sequence and J loses 0 bases, and the interval between the two ends is 9 bases. CDR1 KGHSH and CDR2 LQKENI are derived from the germline V gene. Taken from cysteine to phenylalanine, the CDR3 has 15 residues. Just CDR3 DNA is preserved here, 45 bases in frame from base 1. TCR CDR3 regions were amplified from genomic DNA by multiplex PCR using the deep immunoSEQ assay. For each cell subset, the extracted genomic DNA was distributed evenly across all wells of several immunoSEQ 96-well plates, and each plate served as one replicate. For sorted subsets, 150 to 250 ng genomic DNA, equal to 30,000 to 35,000 T cell genomes, was loaded into each replicate PCR. Purified libraries were quantified with a Qubit 3.0 fluorometer, sized on a Bioanalyzer 2100, and re-quantified with the KAPA Library Quantification kit. A separate single-read 150-cycle Illumina NextSeq 550 flow cell was used to sequence each immunoSEQ 96-well plate. The original methods were these. Because the immunoSEQ output held only junctional sequences and lacked quality scores, the filtering could not match the filtering applied to full-length reads. Sequences were annotated with PyIR, a Python wrapper for IgBLAST v1.9, and V/J genes and CDR3 were assigned using IMGT germline references. Reads were removed for weak V/J assignments (E-value above 1e-6), missing CDR3, stop codons, out-of-frame junctions, or ambiguous translated residues. A V3J clonotype was defined by an identical inferred V gene, J gene, and CDR3 amino acid sequence. Percentage overlap between repertoires was calculated by dividing the number of shared unique clonotypes by the size of the smaller repertoire. Richness of each repertoire was evaluated using RTK rarefaction, the Chao1 estimator, and Recon v2.1 estimates of unobserved clonotypes. For all TCRbeta clonotypes obtained by the gDNA method from a few donors, generation probabilities were computed with OLGA. Here the immuneACCESS table is served through TCRdb, limited to in-frame sequences with V and J called. Missing clones are a known gap in these copies; in checked studies unresolved V genes cover under half, and the rest lacks a known reason. Clone size and the V and J calls come from that table; the DNA yielded D and trimming. The sample profile shows 2,500,000 or so clones; 85% to 95% of them were found once. Of the sample, over 0.12% falls within the top ten clones.

Points the paper makes about the study in general: Because the study included only a small number of donors, the genetic and exposure-history diversity represented was limited. Rarefaction of sorted-subset datasets indicated incomplete sequencing despite the large sequencing depth. Naive subsets generally had larger estimated clonotype richness than memory subsets. Pairwise subsampling indicated that sequencing depth was expected to affect the degree of clonotype sharing among donors. Only blood was sampled, and tissue TCR repertoires likely differ from those in blood. Higher generation probabilities were observed for clonotypes shared by all four sorted-subset donors than for non-shared clonotypes. Roughly 5% of naive CD4, 3.5% of naive CD8, 2.3% of memory CD4, and around 0.4% of memory CD8 clonotypes were shared across several donors.

Healthy HIV-negative adults with no recently reported acute infections or vaccinations were included as donors. All donors were Caucasian adults living in Nashville, Tennessee, USA. CD4+ T cells were enriched through magnetic negative selection, after which naive cells were positively selected on CD45RA and the remaining negative fraction served as the memory subset. Blood was collected by leukapheresis, and PBMCs were isolated by Ficoll-Histopaque density gradient centrifugation and then cryopreserved in liquid nitrogen vapor phase. Purity and quantity of every magnetically sorted T cell population were checked by analytical flow cytometry. Genomic DNA was isolated from every sorted fraction and measured by UV absorbance on a Nanodrop 2000c.

This TCR came from a man in his late teens or twenties in good health. The sample comprised naive CD4+ T cells sorted from blood. The cell subset or site label, read with the paper, signifies: CD45RA+ positively selected. The V gene is TRBV18 and the J gene is TRBJ2-4; too little of a D gene remains to name it. The nucleotide sequence is given as TGTGCCAGCTCACCGGCCACCCTAGCCAAAAACATTCAGTACTTC. Translation gives CASSPATLAKNIQYF. The full variable domain, with segments outside the CDR3 supplied by the reference TRBV18 and TRBJ2-4 proteins, appears as NAGVMQNPRHLVRRRGQEARLRCSPMKGHSHVYWYRQLPEEGLKFMVYLQKENIIDESGMPKERFSAEFPKEGPSILRIQQVVRGDSAAYFCASSPATLAKNIQYFGAGTRLSVL.